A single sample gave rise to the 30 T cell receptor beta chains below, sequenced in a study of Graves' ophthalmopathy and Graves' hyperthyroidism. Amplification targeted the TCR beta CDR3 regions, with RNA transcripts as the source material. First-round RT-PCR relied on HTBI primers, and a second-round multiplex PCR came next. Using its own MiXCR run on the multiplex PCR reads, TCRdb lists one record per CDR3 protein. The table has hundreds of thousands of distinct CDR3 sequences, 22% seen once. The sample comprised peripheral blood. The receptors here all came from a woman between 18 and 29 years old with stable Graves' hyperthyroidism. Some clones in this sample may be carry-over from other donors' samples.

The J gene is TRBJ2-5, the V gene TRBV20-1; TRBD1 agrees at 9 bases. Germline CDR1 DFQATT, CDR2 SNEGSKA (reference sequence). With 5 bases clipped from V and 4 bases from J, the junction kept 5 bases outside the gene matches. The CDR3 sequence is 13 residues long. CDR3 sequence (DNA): TGCAGTGCTCGGACAGGGGTGGGAGAGACCCAGTACTTC. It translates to CSARTGVGETQYF.

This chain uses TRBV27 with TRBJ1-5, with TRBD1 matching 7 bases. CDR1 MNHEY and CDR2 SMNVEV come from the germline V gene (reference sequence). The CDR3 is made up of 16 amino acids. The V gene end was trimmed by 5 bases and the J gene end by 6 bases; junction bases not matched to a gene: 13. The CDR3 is CASSNVYRGVGQPQHF. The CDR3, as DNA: TGTGCCAGCAGTAACGTTTACAGGGGTGTCGGTCAGCCCCAGCATTTT.

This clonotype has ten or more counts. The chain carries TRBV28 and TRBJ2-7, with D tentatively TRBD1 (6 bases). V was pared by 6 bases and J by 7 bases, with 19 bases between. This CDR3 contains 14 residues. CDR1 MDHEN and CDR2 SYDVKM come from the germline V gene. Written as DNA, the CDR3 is TGTGCCAGCAGCTCAGGGGTCGTAGATTGGGAGCAGTACTTC. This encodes CASSSGVVDWEQYF.

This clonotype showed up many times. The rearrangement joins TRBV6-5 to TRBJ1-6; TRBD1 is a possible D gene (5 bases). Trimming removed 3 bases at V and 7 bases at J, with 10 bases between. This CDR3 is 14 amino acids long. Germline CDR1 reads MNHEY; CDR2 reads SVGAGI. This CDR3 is CASSYRGGNSPLHF. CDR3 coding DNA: TGTGCCAGCAGTTATAGGGGAGGGAATTCACCCCTCCACTTT.

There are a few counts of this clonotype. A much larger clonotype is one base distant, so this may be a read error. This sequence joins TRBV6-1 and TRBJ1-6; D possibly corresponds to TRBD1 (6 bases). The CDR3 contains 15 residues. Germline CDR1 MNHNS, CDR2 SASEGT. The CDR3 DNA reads TGTGCCAGCAGTACCCGGGGGCCCTATAATTCACACCTCCACTTT. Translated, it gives CASSTRGPYNSHLHF.

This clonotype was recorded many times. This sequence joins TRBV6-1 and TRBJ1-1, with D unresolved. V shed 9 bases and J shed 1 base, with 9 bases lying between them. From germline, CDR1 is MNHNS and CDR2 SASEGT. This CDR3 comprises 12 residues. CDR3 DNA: TGTGCCAGTGACCGGGCGAACACTGAAGCTTTCTTT. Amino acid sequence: CASDRANTEAFF.

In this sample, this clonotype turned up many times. The CDR3 DNA sequence: TGTGCCAGCAGTGAAGGAATTAGCGGTGAGACCCAGTACTTC. Residues: CASSEGISGETQYF. V gene TRBV6-1 combines with J gene TRBJ2-5, with D possibly matching TRBD2 (6 bases). This CDR3 contains 14 residues. Germline-derived CDR1 and CDR2 are MNHNS and SASEGT. V lost 1 base to trimming and J lost 5 bases, with 11 bases between them.

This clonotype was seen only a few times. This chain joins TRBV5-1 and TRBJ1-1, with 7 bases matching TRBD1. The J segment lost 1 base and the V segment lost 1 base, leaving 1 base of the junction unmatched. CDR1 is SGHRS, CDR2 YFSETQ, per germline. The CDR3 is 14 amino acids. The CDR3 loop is CASSLTGENTEAFF. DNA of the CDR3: TGCGCCAGCAGCTTGACAGGGGAGAACACTGAAGCTTTCTTT.

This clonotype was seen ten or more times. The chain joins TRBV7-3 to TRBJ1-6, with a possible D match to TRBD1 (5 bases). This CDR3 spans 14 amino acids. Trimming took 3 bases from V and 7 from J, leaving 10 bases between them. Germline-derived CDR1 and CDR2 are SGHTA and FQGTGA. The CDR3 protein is CASSFDGTNSPLHF. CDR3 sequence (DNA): TGTGCCAGCAGCTTCGACGGGACGAATTCACCCCTCCACTTT.

CDR3 loop: CASSFGLNTGELFF. The CDR3 DNA reads TGTGCCAGCAGTTTTGGCCTGAACACCGGGGAGCTGTTTTTT. The chain links TRBV12-3 or TRBV12-4 to TRBJ2-2; D is uncertain. The ends were cut back, 3 bases at V and 1 base at J, with 6 bases in the middle. The CDR3 totals 14 residues.

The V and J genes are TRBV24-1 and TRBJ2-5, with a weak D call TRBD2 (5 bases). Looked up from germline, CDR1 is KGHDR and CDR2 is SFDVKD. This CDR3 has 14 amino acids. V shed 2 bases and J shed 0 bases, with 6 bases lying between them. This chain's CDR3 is CATSDSGYQETQYF. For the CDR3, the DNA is TGTGCCACCAGTGATTCGGGGTACCAAGAGACCCAGTACTTC.

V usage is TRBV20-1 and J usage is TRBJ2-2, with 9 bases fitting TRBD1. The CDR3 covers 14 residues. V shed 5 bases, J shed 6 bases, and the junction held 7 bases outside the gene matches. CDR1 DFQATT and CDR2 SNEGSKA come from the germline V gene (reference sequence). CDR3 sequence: CSAPKTGGSGELFF. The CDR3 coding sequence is TGCAGTGCTCCTAAGACAGGGGGGTCCGGGGAGCTGTTTTTT.

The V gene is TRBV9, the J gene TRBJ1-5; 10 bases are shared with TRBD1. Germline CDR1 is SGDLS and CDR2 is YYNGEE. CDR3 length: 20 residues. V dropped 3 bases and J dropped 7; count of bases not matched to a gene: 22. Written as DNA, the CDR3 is TGTGCCAGCAGCGCCCAGGGGCCTGGAAGCGGGGACAGGGGCGGACAGCCCCAGCATTTT. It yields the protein CASSAQGPGSGDRGGQPQHF.

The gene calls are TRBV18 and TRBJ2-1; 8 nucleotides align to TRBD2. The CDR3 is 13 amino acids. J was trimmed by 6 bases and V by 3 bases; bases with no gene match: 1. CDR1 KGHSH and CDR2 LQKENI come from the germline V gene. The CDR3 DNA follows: TGTGCCAGCTCACCGGGACTAGTCAATGAGCAGTTCTTC. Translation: CASSPGLVNEQFF.

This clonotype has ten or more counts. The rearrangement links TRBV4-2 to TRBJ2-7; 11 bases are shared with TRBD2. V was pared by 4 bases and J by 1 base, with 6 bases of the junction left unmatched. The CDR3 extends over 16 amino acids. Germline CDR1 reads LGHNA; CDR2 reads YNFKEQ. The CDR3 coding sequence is TGTGCCAGCAGCCCCTCTCTAGCGGGAGGTTCCTACGAGCAGTACTTC. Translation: CASSPSLAGGSYEQYF.

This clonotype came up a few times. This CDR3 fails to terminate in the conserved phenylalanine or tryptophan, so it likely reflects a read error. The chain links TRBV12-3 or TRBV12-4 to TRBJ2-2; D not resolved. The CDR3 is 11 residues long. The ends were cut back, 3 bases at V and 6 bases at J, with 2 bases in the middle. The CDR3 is CASSFAGELFL. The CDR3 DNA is TGTGCCAGCAGTTTCGCCGGGGAGCTGTTTTTG.

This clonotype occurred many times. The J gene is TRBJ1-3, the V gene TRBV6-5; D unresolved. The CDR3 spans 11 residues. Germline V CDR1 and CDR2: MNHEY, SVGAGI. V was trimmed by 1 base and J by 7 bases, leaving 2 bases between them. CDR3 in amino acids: CASSYLNTIYF. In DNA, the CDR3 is TGTGCCAGCAGTTACTTGAACACCATATATTTT.

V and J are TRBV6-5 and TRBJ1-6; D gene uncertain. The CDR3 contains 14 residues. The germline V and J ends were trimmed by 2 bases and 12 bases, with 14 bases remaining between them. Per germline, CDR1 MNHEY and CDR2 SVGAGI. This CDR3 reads CASSYLQVTLPLHF. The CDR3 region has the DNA TGTGCCAGCAGTTACCTGCAGGTTACCCTACCCCTCCACTTT.

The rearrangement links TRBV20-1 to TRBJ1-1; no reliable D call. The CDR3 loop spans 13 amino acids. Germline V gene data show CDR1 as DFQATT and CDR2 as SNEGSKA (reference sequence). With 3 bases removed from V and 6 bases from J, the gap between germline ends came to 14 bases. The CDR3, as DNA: TGCAGTGCTAGGAGACAACCACTCCCTGAAGCTTTCTTT. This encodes CSARRQPLPEAFF.

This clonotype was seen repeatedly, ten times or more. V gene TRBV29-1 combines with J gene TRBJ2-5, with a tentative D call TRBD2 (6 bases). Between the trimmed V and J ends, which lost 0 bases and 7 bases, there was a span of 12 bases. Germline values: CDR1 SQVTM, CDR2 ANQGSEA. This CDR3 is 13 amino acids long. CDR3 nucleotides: TGCAGCGTTGAAGATGCGGGAAGAGGGACCCAGTACTTC. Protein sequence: CSVEDAGRGTQYF.

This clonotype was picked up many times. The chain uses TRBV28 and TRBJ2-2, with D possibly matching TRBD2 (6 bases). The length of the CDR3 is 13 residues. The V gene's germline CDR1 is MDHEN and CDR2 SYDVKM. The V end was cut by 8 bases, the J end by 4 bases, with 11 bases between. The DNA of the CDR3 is TGTGCCAGCGGTGGGGGGATCACCGGGGAGCTGTTTTTT. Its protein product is CASGGGITGELFF.

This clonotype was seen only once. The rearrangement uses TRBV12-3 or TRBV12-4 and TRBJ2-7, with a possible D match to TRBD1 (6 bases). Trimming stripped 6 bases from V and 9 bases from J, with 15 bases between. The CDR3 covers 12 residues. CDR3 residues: CASSRGVGRQYF. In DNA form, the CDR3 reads TGTGCCAGCAGCAGGGGTGTGGGAAGGCAGTACTTC.

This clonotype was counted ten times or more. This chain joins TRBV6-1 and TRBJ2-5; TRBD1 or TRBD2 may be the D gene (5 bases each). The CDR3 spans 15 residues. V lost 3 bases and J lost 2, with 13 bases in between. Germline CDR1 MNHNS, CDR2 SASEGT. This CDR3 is CASSDLRGFQETQYF. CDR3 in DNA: TGTGCCAGCAGTGATTTGAGGGGTTTTCAAGAGACCCAGTACTTC.

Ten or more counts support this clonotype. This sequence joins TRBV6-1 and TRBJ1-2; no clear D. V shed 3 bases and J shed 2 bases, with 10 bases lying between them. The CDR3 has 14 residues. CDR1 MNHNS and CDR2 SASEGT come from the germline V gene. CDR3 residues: CASSEFGRNYGYTF. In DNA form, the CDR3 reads TGTGCCAGCAGTGAGTTCGGCCGGAACTATGGCTACACCTTC.

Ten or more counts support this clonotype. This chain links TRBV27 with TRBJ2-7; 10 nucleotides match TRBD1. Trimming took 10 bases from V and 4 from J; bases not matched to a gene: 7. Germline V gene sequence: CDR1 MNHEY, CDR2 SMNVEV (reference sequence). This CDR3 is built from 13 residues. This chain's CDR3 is CATTGQGQYEQYF. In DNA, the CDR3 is TGTGCCACCACGGGACAGGGGCAATACGAGCAGTACTTC.

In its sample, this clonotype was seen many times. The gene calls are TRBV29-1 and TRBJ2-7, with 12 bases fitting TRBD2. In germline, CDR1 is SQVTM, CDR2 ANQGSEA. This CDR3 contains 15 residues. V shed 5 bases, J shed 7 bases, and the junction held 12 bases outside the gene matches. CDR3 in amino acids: CSVPTSGRYPLEQYF. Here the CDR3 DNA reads TGCAGCGTTCCGACTAGCGGGAGATATCCCCTTGAGCAGTACTTC.

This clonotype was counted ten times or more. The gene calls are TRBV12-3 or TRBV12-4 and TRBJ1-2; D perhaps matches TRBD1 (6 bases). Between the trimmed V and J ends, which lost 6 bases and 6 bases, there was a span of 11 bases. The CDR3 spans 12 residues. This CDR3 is CASSTGSNGYTF. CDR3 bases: TGTGCCAGCAGCACAGGGTCCAATGGCTACACCTTC.

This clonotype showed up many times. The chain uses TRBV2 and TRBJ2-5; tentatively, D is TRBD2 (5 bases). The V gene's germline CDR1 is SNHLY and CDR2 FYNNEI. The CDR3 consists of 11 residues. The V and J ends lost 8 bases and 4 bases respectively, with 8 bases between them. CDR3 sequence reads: CASREGETQYF. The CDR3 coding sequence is TGTGCCAGCCGGGAAGGAGAGACCCAGTACTTC. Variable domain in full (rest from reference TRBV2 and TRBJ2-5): EPEVTQTPSHQVTQMGQEVILRCVPISNHLYFYWYRQILGQKVEFLVSFYNNEISEKSEIFDDQFSVERPDGSNFTLKIRSTKLEDSAMYFCASREGETQYFGPGTRLLVL.

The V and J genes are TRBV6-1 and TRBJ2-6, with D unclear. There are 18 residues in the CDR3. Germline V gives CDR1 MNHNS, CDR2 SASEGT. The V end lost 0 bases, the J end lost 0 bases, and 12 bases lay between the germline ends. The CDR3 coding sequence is TGTGCCAGCAGTGAAGCCCTCATTCAATTCTCTGGGGCCAACGTCCTGACTTTC. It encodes CASSEALIQFSGANVLTF.

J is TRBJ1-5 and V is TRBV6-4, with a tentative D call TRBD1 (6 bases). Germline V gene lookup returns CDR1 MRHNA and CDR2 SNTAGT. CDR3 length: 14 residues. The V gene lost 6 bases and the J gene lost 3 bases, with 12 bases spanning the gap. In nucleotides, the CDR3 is TGTGCCAGCAGGAGGGGGGGAAACAATCAGCCCCAGCATTTT. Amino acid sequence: CASRRGGNNQPQHF.